These T cell receptor beta chains were read from a single sample in a study of shared clonotypes between healthy human individuals. Profiling relied on immunoSEQ multiplex PCR, and the TCRdb table lists in-frame clones only, not all of them. The sample has approximately 810,000 clones; 92% are singletons. The sequencing input was naive CD8+ T cells sorted from blood. These receptors were taken from a man younger than 45 in good health. Each CDR3 is given with its conserved first and last residue. A D gene is named only where the DNA matches it firmly. Clone size is not always given. Where it is, it says once, few, many or a class for expanded clones.

v_gene,len,abundance,j_gene,d_gene,CDR3nt,CDR3aa
TRBV5-4,10,.,TRBJ2-7,.,TGTGCCAGCATGATTCAGTGGGAGTACTTC,CASMIQWEYF
TRBV7-9,14,.,TRBJ2-7,.,TGTGCCAGCAGCCGTGACAGAATCTCCTACGAGCAGTACTTC,CASSRDRISYEQYF
TRBV7-9,14,.,TRBJ2-7,.,TGTGCCAGCAGCTCCTTTAGCGGATCCTACGAGCAGTACTTC,CASSSFSGSYEQYF
TRBV25-1,17,few,TRBJ2-5,TRBD1,TGTGCCAGCAGTGAAACGCACGAGGGGACAGGGAAAGAGACCCAGTACTTC,CASSETHEGTGKETQYF
TRBV7-2,16,once,TRBJ2-7,TRBD2,TGTGCCAGCAGCCCCGGCCTAGCGGGAGGCGTCTACGAGCAGTACTTC,CASSPGLAGGVYEQYF
TRBV7-8,18,.,TRBJ1-5,.,TGTGCCAGCAGCTTAGATTCGGGGGGGGCGTATAGCAATCAGCCCCAGCATTTT,CASSLDSGGAYSNQPQHF
TRBV2,13,.,TRBJ2-7,TRBD1,TGTGCCACCAGAGTGGGACAGAGCTACGAGCAGTACTTC,CATRVGQSYEQYF
TRBV7-2,13,.,TRBJ1-2,TRBD1,TGTGCCAGCAGCCAGACAGGGAACTATGGCTACACCTTC,CASSQTGNYGYTF
TRBV11-2,12,.,TRBJ2-3,.,TGTGCCAGCAGGACGACAGCCGATACGCAGTATTTT,CASRTTADTQYF
TRBV29-1,15,.,TRBJ2-1,.,TGCAGCGTTGAAGTTAAAGCGGGTCTCTACAATGAGCAGTTCTTC,CSVEVKAGLYNEQFF
TRBV28,15,.,TRBJ2-7,.,TGTGCCAGCAGAAACCCCGGACAGCCAGCCTACGAGCAGTACTTC,CASRNPGQPAYEQYF
TRBV6-5,13,.,TRBJ2-2,.,TGTGCCAGCAAGGAGGGGGTTACCGGGGAGCTGTTTTTT,CASKEGVTGELFF
TRBV5-6,12,.,TRBJ2-7,.,TGTGCCAGCAGCTCTGGAGGAGGAGAGCAGTACTTC,CASSSGGGEQYF
TRBV5-1,16,.,TRBJ2-6,.,TGCGCCAGCAGCCCGATTGAGGATTCTGGGGCCAACGTCCTGACTTTC,CASSPIEDSGANVLTF
TRBV10-2,13,.,TRBJ2-7,.,TGCGCCAGCAGTGGGGCTAGGGCGTACGAGCAGTACTTC,CASSGARAYEQYF
TRBV4-2,16,.,TRBJ2-7,.,TGTGCCAGCAGCCTTGGAGACAAACAAGATCCCTACGAGCAGTACTTC,CASSLGDKQDPYEQYF
TRBV5-4,15,few,TRBJ1-1,TRBD1,TGTGCCAGCAGCCTCGCGGACAGGGAGCTAGGACAAGCTTTCTTT,CASSLADRELGQAFF
TRBV6-6,15,.,TRBJ2-1,.,TGTGCCAGCACCCCCTCGAGGGAGTTAGGCAATGAGCAGTTCTTC,CASTPSRELGNEQFF
TRBV4-2,12,.,TRBJ2-2,.,TGTGCCAGCTCAGGGAACACCGGGGAGCTGTTTTTT,CASSGNTGELFF
TRBV7-3,17,.,TRBJ2-7,TRBD1,TGTGCCAGCAGCTTGTCCCTTGTCAGGGGGCTCTCCTACGAGCAGTACTTC,CASSLSLVRGLSYEQYF
TRBV21-1,16,.,TRBJ1-1,.,TGTGCCAGCAGCACCCGACAGGGGCCGTGGGGCACTGAAGCTTTCTTT,CASSTRQGPWGTEAFF
TRBV19,16,.,TRBJ1-1,TRBD1,TGTGCCAGTAGTATAGCACAGGGGGCAGAAAGGACTGAAGCTTTCTTT,CASSIAQGAERTEAFF
TRBV30,16,.,TRBJ2-3,TRBD2,TGTGCCTGGAGTCTTGGGACTAGCGGGAGTACAGATACGCAGTATTTT,CAWSLGTSGSTDTQYF
TRBV5-1,11,.,TRBJ2-1,.,TGCGCCAGCAGTCGAGGCAATGAGCAGTTCTTC,CASSRGNEQFF
TRBV30,15,.,TRBJ2-3,TRBD2,TGTGCCTGGAGTTGGGGGACTAGCAAGGCAGATACGCAGTATTTT,CAWSWGTSKADTQYF
TRBV29-1,12,.,TRBJ2-2,TRBD2,TGCAGCGTCTACGGACTAGCCGGGGAGCTGTTTTTT,CSVYGLAGELFF